This T cell receptor (beta chain) derives from a study of tumor-infiltrating lymphocytes in primary liver carcinoma. Starting from roughly 540 ng of total RNA, TCR beta cDNA was produced with a primer in the constant region. Sequencing libraries for TCR beta derived from three nested multiplex PCR rounds that used slightly modified ARM-PCR. With TRBV1-TRBV30 forward primers and a C-beta reverse primer, the first two PCR rounds were run for 9 to 10 cycles each. TCRdb re-called the multiplex PCR reads with MiXCR, one entry per CDR3 protein. The table has 90,000 to 150,000 distinct CDR3 sequences, about two thirds seen once. Unsorted bulk tissue of roughly 18-32 mg yielded co-extracted RNA and DNA. Germline CDR1 reads SGHTA; CDR2 reads FQGTGA. The CDR3 runs to 14 residues. Losses at the gene ends were 4 bases for V and 4 bases for J; bases not matched to a gene: 3.

The receptor comes from a woman aged 55-70 years with primary liver carcinoma and hepatitis B virus infection. Sequenced sample: tumor-adjacent normal liver tissue. This sequence joins TRBV7-3 and TRBJ2-1, with 8 positions matching TRBD2. The CDR3: CASSSGTRYNEQFF. In DNA form, the CDR3 reads TGTGCCAGCAGCTCCGGGACTAGGTACAATGAGCAGTTCTTC.